This T cell receptor beta chain was documented in a study of blood T cell repertoires in COVID-19. Overall study: The United States, Italy and Spain supplied acute and convalescent COVID-19 samples. T cells, B-cell-depleted T cells, or PBMCs supplied cDNA or gDNA.

Original methodology: Estimation of nucleated cell counts relied on the amplification of reference gene primers. Clones were sequenced by immunoSEQ multiplex PCR, and TCRdb holds only the in-frame ones, with some missing. The V and J calls and clone size were taken over from that table, and D and trimming were inferred from the DNA. The sample consists of 250,000 to 350,000 clones, roughly 90% of them appearing once. The germline V gene encodes CDR1 SQVTM and CDR2 ANQGSEA. The CDR3 is 13 amino acids. With V trimmed by 7 bases and J by 7 bases, 6 bases remained unmatched. The receptor was derived from a woman aged 55-70 years with acute or convalescent COVID-19. Input material: peripheral blood. The chain combines TRBV29-1 with TRBJ2-1; TRBD2 aligns across 11 bases. The CDR3, as DNA: TGCAGCGATAGCGGGAGGGCACCTAATGAGCAGTTCTTC. Amino acids: CSDSGRAPNEQFF.